Reported below is one T cell receptor beta chain. V lost 1 base, J lost 7 bases, and 9 bases lay in between. CDR1 is SGHNT and CDR2 is YYREEE in the germline V gene (reference sequence). CDR3 length: 13 amino acids. Authors' analysis steps: For nucleated cells, counts were estimated from reference gene primer amplification. This table comes from immunoSEQ multiplex PCR, and its TCRdb copy is limited to in-frame clones, with some not included. That table gives V, J and clone size, and the DNA gave D and trimming. This sample has under 150,000 clones, with 70% to 90% found just once. The sample comes from a study of blood T cell repertoires in COVID-19.

Sequenced: peripheral blood. The receptor was isolated from a human donor in a cohort sampled during active COVID-19. The rearrangement links TRBV5-4 to TRBJ2-1, with D unclear. The CDR3 is CASSLISRNEQFF. The CDR3 DNA follows: TGTGCCAGCAGCTTGATCTCTAGAAATGAGCAGTTCTTC.